This T cell receptor (beta chain) was captured in a study of blood T cells in healthy people across ages. For the second PCR, which ran for 7 to 11 cycles, a sample-barcoded 5' primer and a J-beta primer mix were used. Researchers report that a template-switch adaptor with 12 random nucleotides tagged each cDNA molecule. TCRdb reprocessed the 5' RACE reads with MiXCR, giving one entry per CDR3 protein. The sample yields 450,000 to 650,000 distinct CDR3 sequences, around 24% seen once. Donors each provided roughly 10 milliliters of peripheral blood. The CDR3 length is 17 residues. From germline, CDR1 is SGDLS and CDR2 YYNGEE. Trimming cost V 3 bases and J 0 bases; bases outside gene matches: 9. This sample also appeared in a second study, on T cells of mothers and their children. Per that paper: Study donors consisted of a few healthy Caucasian mothers and their six children. Across the analysis, no persistent microchimeric T cell clones were detected.

Material: blood. The rearrangement joins TRBV9 to TRBJ2-1; 7 bases align to TRBD1. The sequence was obtained from a boy aged 5-17 years in good health. The CDR3 DNA reads as TGTGCCAGCAGCGCAGACCCACGACAGGGCTCCTACAATGAGCAGTTCTTC. It specifies CASSADPRQGSYNEQFF.